What follows are 28 T cell receptor beta chains derived from one specimen sequenced in a study of shared clonotypes between healthy human individuals. TCRdb's copy holds only in-frame clones and misses some; the assay was immunoSEQ multiplex PCR. The top ten clones hold under 0.65% of a sample with some 1,100,000 clones, 78% of them seen once. The sequencing input was memory CD4+ T cells from PBMCs. Subset given: CD45RA-negative fraction. The origin of the receptors is a man between 18 and 29 years old in good health. Some clones in this sample may be carry-over from other donors' samples.

The genes are TRBV5-4 and TRBJ1-1; TRBD1 matches at 8 bases. The germline V gene encodes CDR1 SGHNT and CDR2 YYREEE (reference sequence). This CDR3 comprises 14 residues. V shed 4 bases, J shed 3 bases, and the junction held 5 bases outside the gene matches. The CDR3 coding sequence is TGTGCCAGCAGCCAGCTGACAGGGGACACTGAAGCTTTCTTT. It is translated as CASSQLTGDTEAFF.

The genes are TRBV7-2 and TRBJ2-1, with 12 nucleotides matching TRBD2. The CDR3 loop spans 15 amino acids. V gave up 6 bases and J gave up 7 bases; unmatched junction bases: 7. CDR1 is SGHTA and CDR2 is FQGNSA in the germline V gene. This CDR3 is CASRPRLAGVNEQFF. In nucleotides, the CDR3 is TGTGCCAGCAGACCTCGACTAGCGGGAGTGAATGAGCAGTTCTTC.

The chain employs TRBV29-1 and TRBJ2-3, with D perhaps given as TRBD1 or TRBD2 (5 bases each). The CDR3 length is 14 residues. V lost 4 bases and J lost 1, with 12 bases in between. Germline CDR1 reads SQVTM; CDR2 reads ANQGSEA. The CDR3, as DNA: TGCAGCGTTGGGTCGGGGCTTGGCACAGATACGCAGTATTTT. It encodes CSVGSGLGTDTQYF.

This clone has a handful of counts. The rearrangement joins TRBV5-1 to TRBJ1-5; 10 positions match TRBD1. J was trimmed by 5 bases and V by 4 bases; bases with no gene match: 3. CDR1 SGHRS and CDR2 YFSETQ come from the germline V gene. The CDR3 has 14 residues. The CDR3 region has the DNA TGCGCCAGCAGCAACGGACAGGGGGATCAGCCCCAGCATTTT. Encoded protein: CASSNGQGDQPQHF.

The J gene is TRBJ1-1, the V gene TRBV10-3, with 11 bases fitting TRBD1. Trimming took 6 bases from V and 4 from J; bases not matched to a gene: 4. The CDR3 sequence is 14 residues long. Germline V lookup: CDR1 ENHRY, CDR2 SYGVKD. The CDR3 spells CAISPGQGVTEAFF. The CDR3 bases are TGTGCCATCAGCCCGGGACAGGGGGTCACTGAAGCTTTCTTT.

V gene TRBV5-1 combines with J gene TRBJ1-1, with 7 bases lining up with TRBD1. V gave up 0 bases and J gave up 5 bases; unmatched junction bases: 16. The CDR3 spans 18 residues. Germline-derived CDR1 and CDR2 are SGHRS and YFSETQ. The CDR3 spells CASSLDLSWAGGYTEAFF. The CDR3 region has the DNA TGCGCCAGCAGCTTGGATCTTTCTTGGGCAGGGGGATATACTGAAGCTTTCTTT.

The chain is built from TRBV18 and TRBJ1-2; D may be TRBD1 (5 bases). The V gene lost 2 bases and the J gene lost 3 bases, with 10 bases spanning the gap. The CDR3 contains 14 residues. The germline V gene encodes CDR1 KGHSH and CDR2 LQKENI. The CDR3 sequence is CASSPAGDDYGYTF. The CDR3 region has the DNA TGTGCCAGCTCACCAGCCGGGGACGACTATGGCTACACCTTC. The complete variable domain, with remaining parts taken from reference TRBV18 and TRBJ1-2, reads NAGVMQNPRHLVRRRGQEARLRCSPMKGHSHVYWYRQLPEEGLKFMVYLQKENIIDESGMPKERFSAEFPKEGPSILRIQQVVRGDSAAYFCASSPAGDDYGYTFGSGTRLTVV.

The rearrangement joins TRBV4-1 to TRBJ2-1; D call uncertain. V was pared by 1 base and J by 4 bases, with 17 bases between. This CDR3 region has 17 residues. Germline V gene lookup returns CDR1 MGHRA and CDR2 YSYEKL. The CDR3 sequence is CASSQATATPKYNEQFF. The CDR3 bases are TGCGCCAGCAGCCAAGCTACAGCCACACCCAAATACAATGAGCAGTTCTTC.

The rearrangement joins TRBV28 to TRBJ1-2; no reliable D call. Germline-derived CDR1 and CDR2 are MDHEN and SYDVKM. The V end lost 3 bases, the J end lost 8 bases, and 13 bases lay between the germline ends. The CDR3 covers 13 residues. The chain's CDR3 is CASSFRFQGGYTF. CDR3 bases: TGTGCCAGCAGTTTCCGGTTCCAAGGGGGCTACACCTTC.

The rearrangement joins TRBV9 to TRBJ2-5; no firm D call. This CDR3 is 13 amino acids long. Trimming pared 0 bases from V and 5 bases from J, leaving 8 bases between. Germline V gene sequence: CDR1 SGDLS, CDR2 YYNGEE. The chain's CDR3 is CASSVGGWETQYF. The CDR3 DNA follows: TGTGCCAGCAGCGTAGGTGGTTGGGAGACCCAGTACTTC.

The genes are TRBV6-1 and TRBJ1-1, with 10 bases fitting TRBD1. Germline V gene sequence: CDR1 MNHNS, CDR2 SASEGT. The CDR3 is 14 amino acids. V shed 4 bases and J 1 base; nucleotides not matched to a gene: 0. The CDR3 protein is CASSGDRGNTEAFF. The CDR3 region has the DNA TGTGCCAGCAGTGGGGACAGGGGGAACACTGAAGCTTTCTTT.

This clone turned up a few times. V usage is TRBV2 and J usage is TRBJ2-1, with a possible D match to TRBD1 (7 bases). Germline V gene lookup returns CDR1 SNHLY and CDR2 FYNNEI. The V and J ends lost 3 bases and 10 bases respectively, with 16 bases between them. The CDR3 has 14 residues. The CDR3 reads CASSDPRGAGEQFF. DNA for the CDR3: TGTGCCAGCAGTGATCCCAGGGGGGCCGGGGAGCAGTTCTTC.

The CDR3 DNA reads TGTGCCAGTAGTCTCAGGGCGGCGAAACTAACCGGGGAGCTGTTTTTT. Translated: CASSLRAAKLTGELFF. The chain recombines TRBV19 with TRBJ2-2, with D possibly being TRBD1 (5 bases). The germline V and J ends were trimmed by 5 bases and 5 bases, with 18 bases remaining between them. The CDR3 sequence is 16 residues long. Germline values: CDR1 LNHDA, CDR2 SQIVND (reference sequence).

J is TRBJ2-3 and V is TRBV19; 11 bases map to TRBD2. The J segment lost 4 bases and the V segment lost 5 bases, leaving 2 bases of the junction unmatched. The germline V gene encodes CDR1 LNHDA and CDR2 SQIVND (reference sequence). There are 14 residues in the CDR3. Written as DNA, the CDR3 is TGTGCCAGTAGTCTAGCGGGAGGTGCAGATACGCAGTATTTT. Its translation: CASSLAGGADTQYF. The entire variable domain, with the rest obtained from reference TRBV19 and TRBJ2-3, is as follows: DGGITQSPKYLFRKEGQNVTLSCEQNLNHDAMYWYRQDPGQGLRLIYYSQIVNDFQKGDIAEGYSVSREKKESFPLTVTSAQKNPTAFYLCASSLAGGADTQYFGPGTRLTVL.

With respect to this clone: This sample also contains other DNA sequences that code for the same CDR3. J is TRBJ2-6 and V is TRBV28, with 8 nucleotides matching TRBD1. The germline V gene encodes CDR1 MDHEN and CDR2 SYDVKM. V lost 6 bases, J lost 3 bases, and 4 bases stayed unmatched. The length of the CDR3 is 15 residues. Written as DNA, the CDR3 is TGTGCCAGCAGGCGGACAGGGTTTGGGGCCAACGTCCTGACTTTC. Residues: CASRRTGFGANVLTF.

The rearrangement links TRBV6-5 to TRBJ2-7; D not resolved. This CDR3 is 12 amino acids long. Germline CDR1 MNHEY, CDR2 SVGAGI. The ends were cut back, 6 bases at V and 6 bases at J, with 12 bases in the middle. CDR3 amino acids: CASSDDLIEQYF. CDR3 nucleotide sequence: TGTGCCAGCAGCGACGACCTAATCGAGCAGTACTTC.

This chain joins TRBV7-3 and TRBJ2-5; perhaps TRBD2 as D (6 bases). CDR1 SGHTA and CDR2 FQGTGA come from the germline V gene. The V end lost 3 bases, the J end lost 4 bases, and 21 bases lay between the germline ends. This CDR3 has 17 residues. The CDR3 DNA follows: TGTGCCAGCAGCTTGCGGGGCCTCGCAGGGTCCAGAGAGACCCAGTACTTC. Its protein is CASSLRGLAGSRETQYF.

Worth noting for this clone: Other DNA sequences in the sample encode the same CDR3. The rearrangement uses TRBV2 and TRBJ2-7; D remains unclear. The CDR3 contains 11 residues. Trimming left V 5 bases short and J 4 bases short, with 6 bases between. Germline CDR1 and CDR2: SNHLY and FYNNEI. The CDR3 reads CASSRAYEQYF. CDR3 nucleotide sequence: TGTGCCAGCAGTCGCGCTTACGAGCAGTACTTC.

The rearrangement joins TRBV9 to TRBJ2-7, with 7 nucleotides matching TRBD1. Germline CDR1 reads SGDLS; CDR2 reads YYNGEE. The V segment lost 4 bases and the J segment 4 bases; nucleotides outside the gene matches: 5. The CDR3 has 13 residues. The DNA for the CDR3 is TGTGCCAGCAGCCCGGGGACAGTTTACGAGCAGTACTTC. This sequence encodes CASSPGTVYEQYF.

The rearrangement links TRBV28 to TRBJ2-7, with D tentatively TRBD1 (5 bases). Germline assignment: CDR1 MDHEN and CDR2 SYDVKM. V gave up 2 bases and J gave up 4 bases, with 12 bases separating them. CDR3 length equals 14 residues. The chain's CDR3 is CASSLRGSPYEQYF. The CDR3 DNA reads as TGTGCCAGCAGTTTAAGGGGTTCCCCTTACGAGCAGTACTTC.

The V and J genes are TRBV30 and TRBJ1-1, with D hard to call. Deletions cut 3 bases from V and 3 bases from J, with 17 bases between. The germline gives CDR1 GTSNPN, CDR2 SVGIG (reference sequence). This CDR3 contains 15 residues. This chain's CDR3 is CAWRPITARYTEAFF. CDR3 in DNA: TGTGCCTGGAGGCCAATCACGGCCAGGTACACTGAAGCTTTCTTT.

This chain uses TRBV7-3 with TRBJ2-5; 7 nucleotides match TRBD1. There are 14 residues in the CDR3. Germline CDR1 reads SGHTA; CDR2 reads FQGTGA. Trimming took 4 bases from V and 7 from J; bases not matched to a gene: 9. CDR3 amino acids: CASSSTGFWATQYF. CDR3 nucleotide sequence: TGTGCCAGCAGCTCGACAGGGTTTTGGGCGACCCAGTACTTC.

The chain recombines TRBV5-4 with TRBJ1-3; D may be TRBD1 (5 bases). The germline CDR1 and CDR2 sequences are SGHNT and YYREEE (reference sequence). The CDR3 sequence is 15 residues long. The V end lost 3 bases, the J end lost 2 bases, and 12 bases lay between the germline ends. As DNA, the CDR3 is TGTGCCAGCAGCTCCCCGGGGCAGCCTGGAAACACCATATATTTT. It translates to CASSSPGQPGNTIYF.

This chain connects TRBV28 to TRBJ2-7; D gene ambiguous. This CDR3 is 15 amino acids long. V lost 7 bases to trimming and J lost 5 bases, with 21 bases between them. CDR1 MDHEN and CDR2 SYDVKM come from the germline V gene. DNA for the CDR3: TGTGCCAGCATTGGTTTCGGGCTCCCGAGAGACGAGCAGTACTTC. Translation gives CASIGFGLPRDEQYF.

The rearrangement links TRBV5-1 to TRBJ2-1; TRBD2 agrees at 7 bases. CDR1 and CDR2 (germline): SGHRS, YFSETQ. V lost 0 bases, J lost 8 bases, and 11 bases stayed unmatched. This CDR3 is 16 amino acids long. The CDR3 spells CASSLGLFGGIDEQFF. The CDR3 nucleotides read TGCGCCAGCAGCTTGGGGTTGTTCGGGGGGATCGATGAGCAGTTCTTC.

Comments on this clone: It may be a read error: a sequence one base away is much more abundant. The chain employs TRBV11-2 and TRBJ2-1; 9 positions agree with TRBD2. The CDR3 loop spans 17 amino acids. Germline V gives CDR1 SGHAT, CDR2 FQNNGV. In DNA form, the CDR3 reads TGTGCCAGCAGCTTGGGCTCCGGGACTAGCTCCTACGATGAGCAGTTCTTC. Translation gives CASSLGSGTSSYDEQFF.

Regarding this clone: Within the sample, other DNA sequences also encode this same CDR3. V gene TRBV29-1 combines with J gene TRBJ2-1; 8 positions agree with TRBD1. The CDR3 spans 13 residues. The V and J ends lost 1 base and 6 bases, in that order; junction bases with no gene match: 2. The V gene's germline CDR1 is SQVTM and CDR2 ANQGSEA. As DNA, the CDR3 is TGCAGCGTTGAAGGGACAGGGTCCAATGAGCAGTTCTTC. Residues: CSVEGTGSNEQFF.

V usage is TRBV4-3 and J usage is TRBJ1-1; no clear D. The CDR3 runs to 14 residues. The V gene lost 4 bases and the J gene lost 1 base, with 10 bases spanning the gap. The germline V gene has CDR1 LGHNA and CDR2 YSLEER. CDR3 nucleotides: TGCGCCAGCAGCCGTGGGCAGAGGAACACTGAAGCTTTCTTT. As protein: CASSRGQRNTEAFF.